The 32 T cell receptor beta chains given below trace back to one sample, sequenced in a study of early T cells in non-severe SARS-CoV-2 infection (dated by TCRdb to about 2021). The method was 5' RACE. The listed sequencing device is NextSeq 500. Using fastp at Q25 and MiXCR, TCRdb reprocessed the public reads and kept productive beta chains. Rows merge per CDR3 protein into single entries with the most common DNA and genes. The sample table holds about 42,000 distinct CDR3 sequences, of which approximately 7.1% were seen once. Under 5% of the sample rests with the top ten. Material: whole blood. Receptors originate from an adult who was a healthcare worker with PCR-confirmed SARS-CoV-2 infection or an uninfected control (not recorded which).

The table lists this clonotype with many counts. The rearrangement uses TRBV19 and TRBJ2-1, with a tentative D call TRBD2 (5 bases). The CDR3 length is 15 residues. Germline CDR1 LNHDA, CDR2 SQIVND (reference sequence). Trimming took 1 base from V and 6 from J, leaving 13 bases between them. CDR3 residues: CASSIGPGSVNEQFF. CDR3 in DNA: TGTGCCAGTAGTATAGGACCGGGGTCCGTCAATGAGCAGTTCTTC.

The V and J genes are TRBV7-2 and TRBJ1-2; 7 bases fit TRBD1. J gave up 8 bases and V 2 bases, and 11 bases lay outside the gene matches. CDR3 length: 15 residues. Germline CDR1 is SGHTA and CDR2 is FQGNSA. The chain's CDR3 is CASSLSGTALKGYTF. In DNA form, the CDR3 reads TGTGCCAGCAGCTTATCCGGGACAGCTCTGAAGGGCTACACCTTC.

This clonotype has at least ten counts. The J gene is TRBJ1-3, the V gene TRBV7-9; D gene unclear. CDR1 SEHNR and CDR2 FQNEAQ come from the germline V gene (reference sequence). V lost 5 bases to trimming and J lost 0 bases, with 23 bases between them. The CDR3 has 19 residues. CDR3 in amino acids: CASSQRKATPLHSGNTIYF. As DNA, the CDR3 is TGTGCCAGCAGCCAACGGAAGGCCACACCACTTCACTCTGGAAACACCATATATTTT.

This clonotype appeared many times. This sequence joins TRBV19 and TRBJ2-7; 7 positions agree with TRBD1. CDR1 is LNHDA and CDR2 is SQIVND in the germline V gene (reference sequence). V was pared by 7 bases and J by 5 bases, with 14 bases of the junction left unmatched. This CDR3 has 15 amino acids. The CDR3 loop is CASTLGTELLHEQYF. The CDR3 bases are TGTGCCAGTACCCTCGGGACAGAACTTCTCCACGAGCAGTACTTC.

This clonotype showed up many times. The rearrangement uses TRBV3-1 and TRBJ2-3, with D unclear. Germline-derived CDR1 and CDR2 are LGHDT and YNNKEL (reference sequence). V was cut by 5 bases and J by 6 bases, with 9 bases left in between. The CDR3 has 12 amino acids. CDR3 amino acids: CASSSLIDTQYF. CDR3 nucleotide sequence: TGTGCCAGCAGCTCCCTCATTGATACGCAGTATTTT.

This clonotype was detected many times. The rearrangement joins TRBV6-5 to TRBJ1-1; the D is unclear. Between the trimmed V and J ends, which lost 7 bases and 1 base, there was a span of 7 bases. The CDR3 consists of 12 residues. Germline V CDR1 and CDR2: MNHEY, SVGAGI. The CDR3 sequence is CASTGRNTEAFF. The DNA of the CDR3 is TGTGCCAGCACGGGGAGGAACACTGAAGCTTTCTTT.

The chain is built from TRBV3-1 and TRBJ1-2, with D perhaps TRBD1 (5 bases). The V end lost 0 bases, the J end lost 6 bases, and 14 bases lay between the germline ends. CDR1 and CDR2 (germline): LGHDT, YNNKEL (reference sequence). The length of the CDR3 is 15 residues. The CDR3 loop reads CASSQEKSQGNGYTF. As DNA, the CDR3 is TGTGCCAGCAGCCAAGAAAAGTCGCAGGGAAATGGCTACACCTTC. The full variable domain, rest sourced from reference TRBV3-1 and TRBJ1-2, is DTAVSQTPKYLVTQMGNDKSIKCEQNLGHDTMYWYKQDSKKFLKIMFSYNNKELIINETVPNRFSPKSPDKAHLNLHINSLELGDSAVYFCASSQEKSQGNGYTFGSGTRLTVV.

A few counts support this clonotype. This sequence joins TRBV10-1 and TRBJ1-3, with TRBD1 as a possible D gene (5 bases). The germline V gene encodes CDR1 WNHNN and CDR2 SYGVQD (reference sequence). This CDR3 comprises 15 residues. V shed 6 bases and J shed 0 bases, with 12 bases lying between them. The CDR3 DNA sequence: TGCGCCAGCAGCCCGGGACGCCCCTCTGGAAACACCATATATTTT. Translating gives CASSPGRPSGNTIYF.

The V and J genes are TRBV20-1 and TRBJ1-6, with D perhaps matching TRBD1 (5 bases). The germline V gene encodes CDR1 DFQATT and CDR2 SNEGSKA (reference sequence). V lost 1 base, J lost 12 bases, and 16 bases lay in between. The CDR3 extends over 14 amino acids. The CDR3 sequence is CSARVRGQVGPLHF. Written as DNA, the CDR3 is TGCAGTGCTAGAGTTCGGGGCCAGGTGGGACCCCTCCACTTT.

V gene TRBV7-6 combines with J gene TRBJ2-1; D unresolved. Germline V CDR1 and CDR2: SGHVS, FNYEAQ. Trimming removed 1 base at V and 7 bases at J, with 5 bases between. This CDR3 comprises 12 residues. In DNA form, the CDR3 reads TGTGCCAGCAGCTTAGGTTGGAATGAGCAGTTCTTC. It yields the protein CASSLGWNEQFF.

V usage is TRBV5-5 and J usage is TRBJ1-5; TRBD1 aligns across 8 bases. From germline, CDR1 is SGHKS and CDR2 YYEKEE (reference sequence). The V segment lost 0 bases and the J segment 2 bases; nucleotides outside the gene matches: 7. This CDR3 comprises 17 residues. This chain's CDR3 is CASSLEWTGQGNQPQHF. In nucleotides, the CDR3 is TGTGCCAGCAGCTTGGAATGGACAGGGCAGGGCAATCAGCCCCAGCATTTT.

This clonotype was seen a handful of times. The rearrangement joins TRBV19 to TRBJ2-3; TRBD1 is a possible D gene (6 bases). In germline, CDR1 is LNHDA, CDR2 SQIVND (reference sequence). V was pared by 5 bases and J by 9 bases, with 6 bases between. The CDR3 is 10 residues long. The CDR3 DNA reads TGTGCCAGTAGTGGGGGCACGCAGTATTTT. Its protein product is CASSGGTQYF.

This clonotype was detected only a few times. In DNA, the CDR3 is TGTGCCAGCAGCTTGGACAGTAGCTCCTACAATGAGCAGTTCTTC. This encodes CASSLDSSSYNEQFF. The chain uses TRBV5-4 and TRBJ2-1; no clear D. CDR1 is SGHNT and CDR2 is YYREEE in the germline V gene (reference sequence). The ends were cut back, 0 bases at V and 0 bases at J, with 7 bases in the middle. The CDR3 covers 15 residues. Using reference TRBV5-4 and TRBJ2-1 for the parts outside the CDR3, the full variable domain is ETGVTQSPTHLIKTRGQQVTLRCSSQSGHNTVSWYQQALGQGPQFIFQYYREEENGRGNFPPRFSGLQFPNYSSELNVNALELDDSALYLCASSLDSSSYNEQFFGPGTRLTVL.

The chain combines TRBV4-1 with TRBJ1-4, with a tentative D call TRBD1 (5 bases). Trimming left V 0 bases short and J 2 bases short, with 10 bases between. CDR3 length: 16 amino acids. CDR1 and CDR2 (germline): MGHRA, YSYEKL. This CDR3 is CASSQDQRGTNEKLFF. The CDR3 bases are TGCGCCAGCAGCCAAGATCAAAGGGGCACTAATGAAAAACTGTTTTTT.

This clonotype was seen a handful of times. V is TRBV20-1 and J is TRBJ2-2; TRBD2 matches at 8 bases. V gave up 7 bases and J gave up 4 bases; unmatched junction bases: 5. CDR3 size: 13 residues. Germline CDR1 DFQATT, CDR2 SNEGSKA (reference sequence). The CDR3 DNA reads TGCAGTGTCGGGGGGGCTACCACCGGGGAGCTGTTTTTT. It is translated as CSVGGATTGELFF.

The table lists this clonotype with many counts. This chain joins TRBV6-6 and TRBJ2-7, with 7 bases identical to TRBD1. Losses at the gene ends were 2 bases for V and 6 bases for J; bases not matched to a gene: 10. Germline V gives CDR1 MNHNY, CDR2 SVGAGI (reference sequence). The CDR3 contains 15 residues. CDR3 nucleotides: TGTGCCAGCAGTTACGGCTTCACAGGGGATCCCGAGCAGTACTTC. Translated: CASSYGFTGDPEQYF.

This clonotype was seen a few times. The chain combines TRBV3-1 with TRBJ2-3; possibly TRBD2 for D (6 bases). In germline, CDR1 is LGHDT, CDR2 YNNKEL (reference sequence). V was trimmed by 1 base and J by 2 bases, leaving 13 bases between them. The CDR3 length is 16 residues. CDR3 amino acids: CASSQVRGLITDTQYF. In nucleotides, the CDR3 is TGTGCCAGCAGCCAAGTCCGTGGACTAATCACAGATACGCAGTATTTT.

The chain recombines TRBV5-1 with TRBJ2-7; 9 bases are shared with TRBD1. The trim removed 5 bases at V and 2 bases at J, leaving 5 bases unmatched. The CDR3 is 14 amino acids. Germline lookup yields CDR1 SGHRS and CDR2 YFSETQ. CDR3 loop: CASRGQGMTYEQYF. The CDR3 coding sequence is TGCGCCAGCAGGGGACAGGGAATGACCTACGAGCAGTACTTC.

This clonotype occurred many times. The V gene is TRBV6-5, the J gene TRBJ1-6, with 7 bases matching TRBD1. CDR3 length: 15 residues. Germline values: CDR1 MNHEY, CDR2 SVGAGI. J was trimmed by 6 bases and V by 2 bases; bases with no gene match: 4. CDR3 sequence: CASSYLGQTNSPLHF. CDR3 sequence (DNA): TGTGCCAGCAGTTACCTGGGACAGACTAATTCACCCCTCCACTTT.

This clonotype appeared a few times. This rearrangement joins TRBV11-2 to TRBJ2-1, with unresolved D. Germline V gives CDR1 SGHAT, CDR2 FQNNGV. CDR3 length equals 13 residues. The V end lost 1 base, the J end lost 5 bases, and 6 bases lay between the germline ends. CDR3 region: CASSLVSNNEQFF. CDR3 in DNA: TGTGCCAGCAGCTTAGTGAGTAACAATGAGCAGTTCTTC.

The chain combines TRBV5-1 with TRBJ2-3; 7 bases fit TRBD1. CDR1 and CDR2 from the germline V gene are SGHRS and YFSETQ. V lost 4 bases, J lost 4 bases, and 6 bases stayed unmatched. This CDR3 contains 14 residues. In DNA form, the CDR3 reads TGCGCCAGCAGCCCTACGACAGGGTCAGATACGCAGTATTTT. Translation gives CASSPTTGSDTQYF.

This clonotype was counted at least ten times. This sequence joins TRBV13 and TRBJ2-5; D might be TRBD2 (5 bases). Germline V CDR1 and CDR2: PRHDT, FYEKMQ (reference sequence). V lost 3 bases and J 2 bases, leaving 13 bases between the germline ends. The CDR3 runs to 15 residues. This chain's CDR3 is CASSFSSEGQETQYF. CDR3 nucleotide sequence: TGTGCCAGCAGCTTTAGCTCAGAGGGACAAGAGACCCAGTACTTC.

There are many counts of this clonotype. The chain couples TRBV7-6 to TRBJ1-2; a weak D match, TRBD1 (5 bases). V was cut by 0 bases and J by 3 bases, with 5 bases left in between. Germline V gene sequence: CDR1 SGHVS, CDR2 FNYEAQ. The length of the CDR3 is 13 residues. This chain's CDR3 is CASSLAGDYGYTF. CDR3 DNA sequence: TGTGCCAGCAGCTTAGCGGGGGACTATGGCTACACCTTC.

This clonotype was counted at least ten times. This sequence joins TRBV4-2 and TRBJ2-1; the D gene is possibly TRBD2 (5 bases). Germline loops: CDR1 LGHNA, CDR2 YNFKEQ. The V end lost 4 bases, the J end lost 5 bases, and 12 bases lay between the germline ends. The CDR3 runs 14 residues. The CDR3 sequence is CASSRRGLDNEQFF. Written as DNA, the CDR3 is TGTGCCAGCAGCCGCCGAGGACTGGACAATGAGCAGTTCTTC.

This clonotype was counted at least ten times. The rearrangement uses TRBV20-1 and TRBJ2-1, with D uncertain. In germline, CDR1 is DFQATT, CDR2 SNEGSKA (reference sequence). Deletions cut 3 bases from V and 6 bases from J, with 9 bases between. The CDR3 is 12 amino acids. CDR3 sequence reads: CSASKQINEQFF. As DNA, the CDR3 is TGCAGTGCTAGTAAACAGATCAATGAGCAGTTCTTC.

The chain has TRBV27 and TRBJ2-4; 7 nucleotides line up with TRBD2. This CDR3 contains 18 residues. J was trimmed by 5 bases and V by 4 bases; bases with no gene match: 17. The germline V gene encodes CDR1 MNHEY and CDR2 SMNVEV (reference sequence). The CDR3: CASSSGGGGHPGENIQYF. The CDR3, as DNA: TGTGCCAGCAGTTCGGGCGGGGGAGGCCACCCCGGCGAAAACATTCAGTACTTC.

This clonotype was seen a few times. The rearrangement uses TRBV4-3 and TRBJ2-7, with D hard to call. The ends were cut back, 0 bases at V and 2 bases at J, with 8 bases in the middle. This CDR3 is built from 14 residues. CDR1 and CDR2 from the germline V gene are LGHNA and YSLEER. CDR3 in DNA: TGCGCCAGCAGCCAAGATGTCAGAACCTACGAGCAGTACTTC. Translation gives CASSQDVRTYEQYF.

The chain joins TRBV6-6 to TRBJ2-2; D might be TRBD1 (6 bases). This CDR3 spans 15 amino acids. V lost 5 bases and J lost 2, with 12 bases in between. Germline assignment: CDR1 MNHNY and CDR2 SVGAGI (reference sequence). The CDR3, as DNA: TGTGCCAGCAGTGCGACAGGAGTTAACACCGGGGAGCTGTTTTTT. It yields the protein CASSATGVNTGELFF.

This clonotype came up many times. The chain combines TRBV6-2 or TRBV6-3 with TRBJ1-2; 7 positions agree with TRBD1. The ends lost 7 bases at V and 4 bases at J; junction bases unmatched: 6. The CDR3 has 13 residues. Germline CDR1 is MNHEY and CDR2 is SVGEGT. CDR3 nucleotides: TGTGCCAGCACACCGACAGGGACCTATGGCTACACCTTC. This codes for CASTPTGTYGYTF.

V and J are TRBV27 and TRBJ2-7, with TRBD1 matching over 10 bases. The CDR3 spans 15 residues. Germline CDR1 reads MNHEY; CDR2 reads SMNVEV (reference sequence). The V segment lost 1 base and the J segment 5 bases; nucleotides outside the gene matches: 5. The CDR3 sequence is CASSLWGQGTNEQYF. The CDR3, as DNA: TGTGCCAGCAGTTTATGGGGACAGGGGACGAACGAGCAGTACTTC.

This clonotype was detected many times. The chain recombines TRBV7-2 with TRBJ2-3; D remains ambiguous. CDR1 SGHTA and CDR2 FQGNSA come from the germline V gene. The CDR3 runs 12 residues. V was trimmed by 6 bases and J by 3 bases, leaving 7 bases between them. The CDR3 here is CASSSPTDTQYF. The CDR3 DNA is TGTGCCAGCAGTTCACCAACAGATACGCAGTATTTT.

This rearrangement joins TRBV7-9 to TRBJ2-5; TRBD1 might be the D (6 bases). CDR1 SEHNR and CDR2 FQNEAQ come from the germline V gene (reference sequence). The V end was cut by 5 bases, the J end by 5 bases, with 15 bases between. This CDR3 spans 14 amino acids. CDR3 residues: CASSKTGTSETQYF. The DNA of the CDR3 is TGTGCCAGCAGCAAGACAGGTACTTCGGAGACCCAGTACTTC.